This T cell receptor (beta chain) was recovered during a study of neurological immune-mediated disorders. CDR1 SGHTA and CDR2 FQGNSA come from the germline V gene. The CDR3 length is 13 residues. The germline V and J ends were trimmed by 5 bases and 2 bases, with 7 bases remaining between them. MiXCR was run by TCRdb on the 5' RACE reads, yielding one entry per CDR3 protein. In the table there are some 27,000 distinct CDR3 sequences, 20% to 25% of which are singletons. Many counts were recorded for this clonotype. The sorted libraries involved the use of about 930,000 CD4+ or CD8+ T cells. The chain carries TRBV7-2 and TRBJ1-5, with D unresolved. The source is a man aged 45 to 65 with HTLV-1-associated myelopathy (HAM/TSP). Specimen: CD4+ T cells from blood. For the CDR3, the DNA is TGTGCCAGCAGCGACCGGGGCAATCAGCCCCAGCATTTT. Translating it yields CASSDRGNQPQHF.